This T cell receptor (beta chain) stems from a study of tumor-infiltrating lymphocytes in primary liver carcinoma. On this clonotype: Relative to the germline gene, one junction end is altered; a read error may explain this.

The authors took blood RNA from unsorted whole blood and also extracted germline DNA. The germline gives CDR1 GTSNPN, CDR2 SVGIG (reference sequence). This CDR3 has 11 amino acids. From 450 to 600 ng total RNA, TCR beta cDNA was generated with a primer in the constant region. ARM-PCR, slightly modified, supplied the TCR beta libraries through three nested multiplex PCR rounds. The study ran its first two PCR rounds for 9 to 10 cycles each, using TRBV1-TRBV30 forward primers and a C-beta reverse primer. MiXCR, applied by TCRdb to the multiplex PCR reads, yields one record per CDR3 protein. The sample includes about 320,000 distinct CDR3 sequences, around three fifths of them seen just once.

The chain has TRBV30 and TRBJ1-4; 8 bases line up with TRBD1. The receptor was isolated from a man aged 35 to 55 with primary liver carcinoma and hepatitis B virus infection. The sequenced sample was peripheral blood. The CDR3 sequence: CAQGAGEKLVF. CDR3 bases: TGTGCCCAGGGGGCGGGGGAAAAACTGGTTTTT.